Listed here are 31 T cell receptor beta chains from one sample, sequenced in a study of blood T cell repertoires in COVID-19. Sequencing used immunoSEQ multiplex PCR; TCRdb keeps in-frame clones, though not all of them. The sample gives some 520,000 clones, 75% to 90% of which show up once; around 0.95% is in the top ten. Sequencing was performed on peripheral blood. These receptors originate from a man aged 18 to 30 with COVID-19, enrolled during active disease.

V is TRBV27 and J is TRBJ1-1; no definite D call. Germline CDR1 reads MNHEY; CDR2 reads SMNVEV (reference sequence). The V end was cut by 3 bases, the J end by 2 bases, with 7 bases between. The CDR3 contains 13 residues. The CDR3 here is CASSLSENTEAFF. CDR3 nucleotides: TGTGCCAGCAGTTTGAGTGAAAACACTGAAGCTTTCTTT.

The rearrangement uses TRBV5-4 and TRBJ2-7; 7 bases match TRBD1. The trim removed 4 bases at V and 9 bases at J, leaving 13 bases unmatched. Germline CDR1 reads SGHNT; CDR2 reads YYREEE (reference sequence). The CDR3 has 14 amino acids. In DNA, the CDR3 is TGTGCCAGCAGCCCCCCGGGGACAGCCAACGCGCAGTACTTC. Its protein product is CASSPPGTANAQYF.

The V and J genes are TRBV6-2 or TRBV6-3 and TRBJ2-5; 16 bases align to TRBD2. The CDR3 consists of 20 residues. Germline CDR1 and CDR2: MNHEY and SVGEGT. Trimming cost V 0 bases and J 3 bases; bases outside gene matches: 10. The CDR3 sequence: CASSYSSPGTSGGAEETQYF. The CDR3 region has the DNA TGTGCCAGCAGTTACTCCAGTCCCGGGACTAGCGGGGGGGCCGAAGAGACCCAGTACTTC.

The gene calls are TRBV7-8 and TRBJ1-6; no clear D gene. The CDR3 has 13 amino acids. The V gene lost 6 bases and the J gene lost 8 bases, with 11 bases spanning the gap. Germline-derived CDR1 and CDR2 are SGHVS and FQNEAQ. CDR3 DNA sequence: TGTGCCAGCAGTTCGGGATTCTATTCACCCCTCCACTTT. Translation gives CASSSGFYSPLHF.

The rearrangement links TRBV19 to TRBJ1-5; D gene ambiguous. Trimming stripped 3 bases from V and 7 bases from J, with 13 bases between. Germline CDR1 and CDR2: LNHDA and SQIVND (reference sequence). The CDR3 length is 14 residues. The CDR3 DNA follows: TGTGCCAGTAGTATCTTGGGGAGTAGCCAGCCCCAGCATTTT. This gives the protein CASSILGSSQPQHF.

Here the CDR3 DNA reads TGTGCCAGCAGTTTCAAGTCGTTGGTGCGGCCCCAGCATTTT. It encodes CASSFKSLVRPQHF. The chain joins TRBV6-2 or TRBV6-3 to TRBJ1-5; D is unresolved. This CDR3 spans 14 amino acids. Between the trimmed V and J ends, which lost 4 bases and 9 bases, there was a span of 16 bases. Germline CDR1 reads MNHEY; CDR2 reads SVGEGT.

The chain links TRBV5-1 to TRBJ2-1; TRBD2 matches at 8 bases. CDR3 length: 16 amino acids. Germline loops: CDR1 SGHRS, CDR2 YFSETQ. V lost 6 bases and J lost 4; bases outside the gene matches: 12. The CDR3 coding sequence is TGCGCCAGCACAATTGGTAGCGGGATTGGGTACAATGAGCAGTTCTTC. Its protein product is CASTIGSGIGYNEQFF.

This chain joins TRBV6-5 and TRBJ2-1; the match to TRBD1 covers 9 bases. The germline V gene encodes CDR1 MNHEY and CDR2 SVGAGI. The CDR3 sequence is 16 residues long. V dropped 4 bases and J dropped 7; count of bases not matched to a gene: 11. In DNA form, the CDR3 reads TGTGCCAGCAGTTCGGGACCGGGACAGGGAGGGAATGAGCAGTTCTTC. Protein: CASSSGPGQGGNEQFF.

This clone was counted a few times. The chain joins TRBV5-4 to TRBJ2-7; maybe TRBD2 (6 bases). V was clipped by 2 bases and J by 1 base, with 16 bases between them. This CDR3 region has 16 residues. Germline V gene sequence: CDR1 SGHNT, CDR2 YYREEE (reference sequence). In DNA form, the CDR3 reads TGTGCCAGCAGCTTTTACGGGGGAGATAATTCCTACGAGCAGTACTTC. Translation gives CASSFYGGDNSYEQYF.

The gene calls are TRBV4-2 and TRBJ2-1; 10 nucleotides agree with TRBD2. V lost 1 base, J lost 9 bases, and 9 bases stayed unmatched. The CDR3 extends over 16 amino acids. The germline V gene has CDR1 LGHNA and CDR2 YNFKEQ. The CDR3, as DNA: TGTGCCAGCAGCCAAGGCGTCAGCGGGGGGGGAGGTGAGCAGTTCTTC. Its protein is CASSQGVSGGGGEQFF.

The V gene is TRBV5-6, the J gene TRBJ1-2; 9 bases are shared with TRBD1. V lost 0 bases and J lost 1; bases outside the gene matches: 4. The V gene's germline CDR1 is SGHDT and CDR2 YYEEEE. CDR3 length: 16 amino acids. The CDR3 region has the DNA TGTGCCAGCAGCTTGGTCGGGGGACAGGGTAACTATGGCTACACCTTC. Translated, it gives CASSLVGGQGNYGYTF.

V and J are TRBV24-1 and TRBJ2-3, with 9 bases lining up with TRBD1. Germline lookup yields CDR1 KGHDR and CDR2 SFDVKD. The CDR3 runs 18 residues. V lost 7 bases, J lost 2 bases, and 15 bases stayed unmatched. CDR3: CATSAYGLGQGVTDTQYF. CDR3 bases: TGTGCCACCAGCGCATATGGACTGGGACAGGGCGTCACAGATACGCAGTATTTT.

The gene calls are TRBV29-1 and TRBJ2-1, with 11 bases matching TRBD2. With 6 bases clipped from V and 4 bases from J, the junction kept 20 bases outside the gene matches. Germline V lookup: CDR1 SQVTM, CDR2 ANQGSEA. The CDR3 is 19 residues long. DNA for the CDR3: TGCAGCGTCACGAATGGGTCTAGCGGGAGGAGGGGGATATACAATGAGCAGTTCTTC. Residues: CSVTNGSSGRRGIYNEQFF.

CDR3 region: CASSPEGDMNTEAFF. The CDR3 DNA sequence: TGTGCCAGTAGTCCCGAAGGGGACATGAACACTGAAGCTTTCTTT. V and J are TRBV19 and TRBJ1-1; weak D call: TRBD1 (6 bases). Deletions cut 5 bases from V and 0 bases from J, with 13 bases between. CDR3 length: 15 residues. Per germline, CDR1 LNHDA and CDR2 SQIVND (reference sequence). Variable domain in full (rest from reference TRBV19 and TRBJ1-1): DGGITQSPKYLFRKEGQNVTLSCEQNLNHDAMYWYRQDPGQGLRLIYYSQIVNDFQKGDIAEGYSVSREKKESFPLTVTSAQKNPTAFYLCASSPEGDMNTEAFFGQGTRLTVV.

The chain recombines TRBV11-1 with TRBJ2-5, with TRBD2 matching over 7 bases. This CDR3 comprises 12 residues. Germline-derived CDR1 and CDR2 are SGHAT and FQDESV (reference sequence). Trimming at V came to 11 bases and at J to 4 bases, leaving 7 bases not matched to a gene. The chain's CDR3 is CACTWGGETQYF. As DNA, the CDR3 is TGTGCCTGTACGTGGGGGGGAGAGACCCAGTACTTC. The full variable domain, with the rest looked up from reference TRBV11-1 and TRBJ2-5, is EAEVAQSPRYKITEKSQAVAFWCDPISGHATLYWYRQILGQGPELLVQFQDESVVDDSQLPKDRFSAERLKGVDSTLKIQPAELGDSAMYLCACTWGGETQYFGPGTRLLVL.

The chain carries TRBV24-1 and TRBJ1-1; 10 bases are shared with TRBD1. V gave up 4 bases and J gave up 6 bases; unmatched junction bases: 7. Per germline, CDR1 KGHDR and CDR2 SFDVKD. CDR3 length: 15 amino acids. The CDR3: CATSDSGTGVPEAFF. Written as DNA, the CDR3 is TGTGCCACCAGTGACTCGGGGACAGGGGTCCCTGAAGCTTTCTTT.

The chain links TRBV19 to TRBJ2-2; 9 bases agree with TRBD1. The germline CDR1 and CDR2 sequences are LNHDA and SQIVND (reference sequence). J lost 3 bases, V lost 6 bases, and 2 bases had no gene match. The CDR3 extends over 14 amino acids. In DNA, the CDR3 is TGTGCCAGTAGCGGGACAGGGTACACCGGGGAGCTGTTTTTT. It yields the protein CASSGTGYTGELFF.

V and J are TRBV19 and TRBJ1-3; D gene uncertain. This CDR3 comprises 14 residues. Germline assignment: CDR1 LNHDA and CDR2 SQIVND (reference sequence). The V end lost 3 bases, the J end lost 2 bases, and 8 bases lay between the germline ends. The CDR3 loop reads CASSIGSPGNTIYF. For the CDR3, the DNA is TGTGCCAGTAGTATCGGGTCTCCTGGAAACACCATATATTTT. The variable domain in full, completed from reference TRBV19 and TRBJ1-3, reads DGGITQSPKYLFRKEGQNVTLSCEQNLNHDAMYWYRQDPGQGLRLIYYSQIVNDFQKGDIAEGYSVSREKKESFPLTVTSAQKNPTAFYLCASSIGSPGNTIYFGEGSWLTVV.

The rearrangement uses TRBV25-1 and TRBJ1-2, with 7 positions matching TRBD1. V was clipped by 2 bases and J by 7 bases; unmatched bases: 7. The CDR3 is 14 residues long. The germline gives CDR1 MGHDK, CDR2 SYGVNS. The CDR3 bases are TGTGCCAGCAGTGAACGAGACAGGGTTCGTGGCTACACCTTC. Translated: CASSERDRVRGYTF.

This chain connects TRBV20-1 to TRBJ2-1; no definite D call. Trimming removed 2 bases at V and 5 bases at J, with 4 bases between. The CDR3 covers 11 residues. Germline V gene data show CDR1 as DFQATT and CDR2 as SNEGSKA (reference sequence). CDR3 amino acids: CSARPNNEQFF. The CDR3 nucleotides are TGCAGTGCTAGACCAAACAATGAGCAGTTCTTC.

This sequence joins TRBV7-6 and TRBJ2-3; 10 bases map to TRBD2. The CDR3 runs to 16 residues. The V segment lost 1 base and the J segment 3 bases; nucleotides outside the gene matches: 4. Germline CDR1 and CDR2: SGHVS and FNYEAQ. DNA of the CDR3: TGTGCCAGCAGCTTAGACGCACTAGCGGGAACAGATACGCAGTATTTT. It yields the protein CASSLDALAGTDTQYF.

This clone appeared a few times. V gene TRBV7-9 combines with J gene TRBJ1-2; D is perhaps TRBD1 (6 bases). Germline lookup yields CDR1 SEHNR and CDR2 FQNEAQ (reference sequence). This CDR3 has 12 amino acids. V lost 7 bases, J lost 8 bases, and 14 bases lay in between. CDR3 amino acids: CASTFRGGGYTF. The CDR3 coding sequence is TGTGCCAGCACCTTCAGGGGTGGAGGCTACACCTTC. The full variable domain, its missing parts supplied by reference TRBV7-9 and TRBJ1-2, is DTGVSQNPRHKITKRGQNVTFRCDPISEHNRLYWYRQTLGQGPEFLTYFQNEAQLEKSRLLSDRFSAERPKGSFSTLEIQRTEQGDSAMYLCASTFRGGGYTFGSGTRLTVV.

The chain combines TRBV7-8 with TRBJ1-6, with TRBD1 matching over 7 bases. The CDR3 extends over 19 amino acids. The germline CDR1 and CDR2 sequences are SGHVS and FQNEAQ. V shed 4 bases and J 4 bases; nucleotides not matched to a gene: 16. As DNA, the CDR3 is TGTGCCAGCAGCTCAGAAACCAAACAGGGGTTTGCTTATAATTCACCCCTCCACTTT. It yields the protein CASSSETKQGFAYNSPLHF.

The V gene is TRBV15, the J gene TRBJ1-1, with D unresolved. Germline CDR1 is LNHNV and CDR2 is YYDKDF (reference sequence). Between the trimmed V and J ends, which lost 5 bases and 2 bases, there was a span of 3 bases. The length of the CDR3 is 11 residues. The CDR3 loop is CATSQNTEAFF. CDR3 DNA: TGTGCCACCAGCCAAAACACTGAAGCTTTCTTT.

The CDR3: CASSHNTGHAGNTIYF. The CDR3 DNA is TGTGCCAGTAGCCATAATACAGGCCACGCTGGAAACACCATATATTTT. This sequence joins TRBV19 and TRBJ1-3; a weak D match, TRBD1 (5 bases). CDR1 is LNHDA, CDR2 SQIVND, per germline (reference sequence). The CDR3 contains 16 residues. Trimming removed 6 bases from V and 2 bases from J, with 17 bases in between.

This chain uses TRBV28 with TRBJ1-2, with 7 bases lining up with TRBD1. The trim removed 7 bases at V and 2 bases at J, leaving 4 bases unmatched. CDR1 is MDHEN and CDR2 is SYDVKM in the germline V gene. The CDR3 runs 13 residues. CDR3 residues: CASTLTGNYGYTF. CDR3 DNA sequence: TGTGCCAGCACGTTGACAGGGAACTATGGCTACACCTTC.

The rearrangement uses TRBV19 and TRBJ1-5; 7 positions agree with TRBD1. The CDR3 covers 14 residues. The V and J ends lost 5 bases and 3 bases, in that order; junction bases with no gene match: 4. Germline V gene lookup returns CDR1 LNHDA and CDR2 SQIVND (reference sequence). DNA of the CDR3: TGTGCCAGTAGTCTGGACAGGATCAATCAGCCCCAGCATTTT. Amino acids: CASSLDRINQPQHF. The full variable domain, rest sourced from reference TRBV19 and TRBJ1-5, is DGGITQSPKYLFRKEGQNVTLSCEQNLNHDAMYWYRQDPGQGLRLIYYSQIVNDFQKGDIAEGYSVSREKKESFPLTVTSAQKNPTAFYLCASSLDRINQPQHFGDGTRLSIL.

The V and J genes are TRBV13 and TRBJ2-5; no definite D call. Germline-derived CDR1 and CDR2 are PRHDT and FYEKMQ (reference sequence). This CDR3 is built from 14 residues. V gave up 1 base and J gave up 0 bases, with 6 bases separating them. CDR3 residues: CASSLALNQETQYF. The DNA of the CDR3 is TGTGCCAGCAGCTTAGCCCTAAACCAAGAGACCCAGTACTTC.

The chain has TRBV5-4 and TRBJ2-3; TRBD2 agrees at 7 bases. Trimming cost V 3 bases and J 2 bases; bases outside gene matches: 6. Germline-derived CDR1 and CDR2 are SGHNT and YYREEE (reference sequence). CDR3 length equals 15 residues. Here the CDR3 DNA reads TGTGCCAGCAGCTCCGTGCTAGCGGACACAGATACGCAGTATTTT. Amino acids: CASSSVLADTDTQYF.

The CDR3 sequence: CATSDLPGTGDTGELFF. The CDR3 DNA follows: TGTGCCACCAGTGATCTCCCAGGGACAGGGGACACCGGGGAGCTGTTTTTT. The chain is built from TRBV24-1 and TRBJ2-2, with 10 bases matching TRBD1. V lost 3 bases to trimming and J lost 3 bases; unmatched junction nucleotides: 6. The germline gives CDR1 KGHDR, CDR2 SFDVKD. The CDR3 is made up of 17 amino acids.

J is TRBJ2-6 and V is TRBV2; a possible D gene is TRBD1 (5 bases). The CDR3 sequence is 15 residues long. Looked up from germline, CDR1 is SNHLY and CDR2 is FYNNEI. V dropped 3 bases and J dropped 0 bases, with 6 bases sitting between them. The CDR3, as DNA: TGTGCCAGCAGTGACCAGGGCTCTGGGGCCAACGTCCTGACTTTC. It translates to CASSDQGSGANVLTF.